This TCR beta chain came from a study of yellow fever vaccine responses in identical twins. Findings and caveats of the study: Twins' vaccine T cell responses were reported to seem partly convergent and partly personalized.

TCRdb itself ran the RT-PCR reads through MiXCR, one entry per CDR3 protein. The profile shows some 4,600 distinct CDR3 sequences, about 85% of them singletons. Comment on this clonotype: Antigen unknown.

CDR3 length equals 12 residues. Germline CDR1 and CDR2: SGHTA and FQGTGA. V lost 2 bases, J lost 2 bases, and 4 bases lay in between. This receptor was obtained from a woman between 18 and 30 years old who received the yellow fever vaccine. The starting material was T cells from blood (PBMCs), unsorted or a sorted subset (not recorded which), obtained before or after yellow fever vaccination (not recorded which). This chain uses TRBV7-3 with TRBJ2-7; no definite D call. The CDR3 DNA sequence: TGTGCCAGCAGCTTATTTACCTACGAGCAGTACTTC. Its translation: CASSLFTYEQYF.